The 27 T cell receptor beta chains listed next were all sequenced from one sample in a study of blood T cell repertoires in COVID-19. The data were produced by immunoSEQ multiplex PCR, yet TCRdb's version contains in-frame clones alone and is incomplete. The sample lists about 93,000 clones, approximately 86% seen once, with roughly a sixth in the top ten. Material: peripheral blood. The receptors shown here come from a woman over 75 with acute or convalescent COVID-19.

The chain carries TRBV6-6 and TRBJ2-2, with 7 positions matching TRBD1. Germline CDR1 MNHNY, CDR2 SVGAGI (reference sequence). The CDR3 spans 14 residues. J was trimmed by 2 bases and V by 4 bases; bases with no gene match: 1. DNA of the CDR3: TGTGCCAGCAGTTGGGACAGCAACACCGGGGAGCTGTTTTTT. This gives the protein CASSWDSNTGELFF.

The gene calls are TRBV11-2 and TRBJ1-1, with 10 positions matching TRBD1. The CDR3 is 14 residues long. V was pared by 5 bases and J by 6 bases, with 6 bases of the junction left unmatched. CDR1 and CDR2 from the germline V gene are SGHAT and FQNNGV. The CDR3 spells CASSLDRGTPEAFF. CDR3 sequence (DNA): TGTGCCAGCAGCCTGGACAGGGGGACCCCTGAAGCTTTCTTT.

This clone was detected once. The rearrangement links TRBV30 to TRBJ2-4; TRBD1 aligns across 9 bases. The CDR3 runs to 15 residues. From germline, CDR1 is GTSNPN and CDR2 SVGIG (reference sequence). The V gene end was trimmed by 0 bases and the J gene end by 8 bases; junction bases not matched to a gene: 8. The CDR3 loop is CAWSVWVQGAHIQYF. In nucleotides, the CDR3 is TGTGCCTGGAGTGTATGGGTACAGGGGGCTCACATTCAGTACTTC.

The genes are TRBV12-3 or TRBV12-4 and TRBJ1-2, with 9 bases lining up with TRBD1. V shed 10 bases and J 2 bases; nucleotides not matched to a gene: 5. The CDR3 loop spans 13 amino acids. In DNA, the CDR3 is TGTGCCACCAGGACAGGGGTGAACTATGGCTACACCTTC. Translating it yields CATRTGVNYGYTF.

V usage is TRBV2 and J usage is TRBJ2-7; D is possibly TRBD1 (5 bases). This CDR3 spans 15 amino acids. The V gene's germline CDR1 is SNHLY and CDR2 FYNNEI. The V and J ends lost 1 base and 2 bases respectively, with 12 bases between them. DNA of the CDR3: TGTGCCAGCAGTGAAGAGAGGAAAGGGGCCTACGAGCAGTACTTC. It translates to CASSEERKGAYEQYF.

The table lists this clone with a count of one. This CDR3 is CASIGSSYNSPLHF. The CDR3 coding sequence is TGTGCCAGTATCGGGAGCTCCTATAATTCACCCCTCCACTTT. The chain is built from TRBV19 and TRBJ1-6; D is undetermined. In germline, CDR1 is LNHDA, CDR2 SQIVND (reference sequence). The CDR3 contains 14 residues. Trimming took off 7 bases at V and 0 bases at J, with 7 bases between the two ends.

This chain links TRBV5-1 with TRBJ1-5; D gene ambiguous. Germline assignment: CDR1 SGHRS and CDR2 YFSETQ. V lost 0 bases, J lost 5 bases, and 6 bases lay in between. This CDR3 contains 13 residues. For the CDR3, the DNA is TGCGCCAGCAGCTTGGCCCGGGATCAGCCCCAGCATTTT. Its protein product is CASSLARDQPQHF.

The chain has TRBV7-6 and TRBJ2-2; TRBD2 matches 11 bases. This CDR3 region has 17 residues. CDR1 is SGHVS, CDR2 FNYEAQ, per germline. Germline trimming cut 3 bases from V and 1 base from J; bases unmatched to any gene: 4. The CDR3 loop is CASSFLTSGVNTGELFF. The CDR3 DNA follows: TGTGCCAGCAGCTTCCTGACTAGCGGGGTGAACACCGGGGAGCTGTTTTTT. The whole variable domain, filled in from reference TRBV7-6 and TRBJ2-2, reads GAGVSQSPRYKVTKRGQDVALRCDPISGHVSLYWYRQALGQGPEFLTYFNYEAQQDKSGLPNDRFSAERPEGSISTLTIQRTEQRDSAMYRCASSFLTSGVNTGELFFGEGSRLTVL.

Relative to its sample, this clone is medium-sized. The gene calls are TRBV4-1 and TRBJ1-6; TRBD1 aligns across 7 bases. The V segment lost 5 bases and the J segment 0 bases; nucleotides outside the gene matches: 7. The CDR3 is made up of 17 amino acids. CDR1 is MGHRA and CDR2 is YSYEKL in the germline V gene. CDR3 in DNA: TGCGCCAGCAGCAGAACAGGGGCGAGCTCCTATAATTCACCCCTCCACTTT. As protein: CASSRTGASSYNSPLHF.

V is TRBV5-5 and J is TRBJ1-5, with TRBD1 as a possible D gene (6 bases). Trimming removed 0 bases from V and 2 bases from J, with 12 bases in between. The CDR3 loop spans 16 amino acids. In germline, CDR1 is SGHKS, CDR2 YYEKEE (reference sequence). The CDR3 DNA reads TGTGCCAGCAGCTTGGCCAGGCCAGGGGGCAATCAGCCCCAGCATTTT. Amino acids: CASSLARPGGNQPQHF.

V gene TRBV6-1 combines with J gene TRBJ2-1, with D maybe TRBD2 (5 bases). Germline loops: CDR1 MNHNS, CDR2 SASEGT. Trimming removed 3 bases from V and 2 bases from J, with 11 bases in between. The CDR3 totals 15 residues. The CDR3 DNA follows: TGTGCCAGCAGTGATGTTAGTAGCGCCTACAATGAGCAGTTCTTC. Amino acids: CASSDVSSAYNEQFF.

The V gene is TRBV10-3, the J gene TRBJ1-5; unclear D gene. The CDR3 covers 15 residues. Trimming cost V 8 bases and J 5 bases, with 19 bases left between them. Germline V lookup: CDR1 ENHRY, CDR2 SYGVKD. The CDR3 DNA reads as TGTGCCATCGGGGAAACGCCCGGAGGAGATCAGCCCCAGCATTTT. Its protein is CAIGETPGGDQPQHF.

V gene TRBV6-1 combines with J gene TRBJ2-5, with a tentative D call TRBD2 (6 bases). V lost 3 bases to trimming and J lost 11 bases, with 16 bases between them. Per the germline V gene, CDR1 is MNHNS and CDR2 is SASEGT. This CDR3 has 13 residues. DNA of the CDR3: TGTGCCAGCAGTGAGGGCGGGGTTTTTATACAGTACTTC. This translates into CASSEGGVFIQYF.

The chain carries TRBV7-3 and TRBJ2-1; D not resolved. The CDR3 extends over 13 amino acids. Germline V lookup: CDR1 SGHTA, CDR2 FQGTGA. V was cut by 3 bases and J by 5 bases, with 8 bases left in between. CDR3 bases: TGTGCCAGCAGCTTGCGGAACAACAATGAGCAGTTCTTC. Amino acids: CASSLRNNNEQFF.

The J gene is TRBJ1-6, the V gene TRBV6-1, with a tentative D call TRBD1 (5 bases). Per the germline V gene, CDR1 is MNHNS and CDR2 is SASEGT. Trimming cost V 4 bases and J 8 bases, with 18 bases left between them. The CDR3 has 16 amino acids. As DNA, the CDR3 is TGTGCCAGCAGTGGGCCCTGGGGAGGGACTGATTCACCCCTCCACTTT. Translated: CASSGPWGGTDSPLHF.

This clone was observed once. J is TRBJ1-5 and V is TRBV2; D gene unclear. The CDR3 is 15 residues long. V was cut by 0 bases and J by 4 bases, with 10 bases left in between. CDR1 and CDR2 from the germline V gene are SNHLY and FYNNEI. Here the CDR3 reads CASSEAGNRNQPQHF. CDR3 in DNA: TGTGCCAGCAGTGAAGCCGGGAATCGGAATCAGCCCCAGCATTTT. The whole variable domain, filled in from reference TRBV2 and TRBJ1-5, reads EPEVTQTPSHQVTQMGQEVILRCVPISNHLYFYWYRQILGQKVEFLVSFYNNEISEKSEIFDDQFSVERPDGSNFTLKIRSTKLEDSAMYFCASSEAGNRNQPQHFGDGTRLSIL.

This chain joins TRBV18 and TRBJ2-3, with D possibly being TRBD2 (6 bases). The ends were cut back, 3 bases at V and 0 bases at J, with 19 bases in the middle. Germline CDR1 is KGHSH and CDR2 is LQKENI. The CDR3 extends over 18 amino acids. CDR3 sequence reads: CASSPTPGLMISTDTQYF. CDR3 nucleotides: TGTGCCAGCTCACCGACTCCGGGACTCATGATTAGCACAGATACGCAGTATTTT.

The rearrangement joins TRBV3-1 (or the pseudogene TRBV3-2) to TRBJ2-2; 7 nucleotides align to TRBD1. This CDR3 is built from 14 residues. Trimming cost V 3 bases and J 6 bases; bases outside gene matches: 4. Germline V lookup: CDR1 LGHDT, CDR2 YNNKEL (reference sequence). The CDR3 sequence is CASSHRDRSGELFF. CDR3 nucleotides: TGTGCCAGCAGCCACCGGGACAGATCCGGGGAGCTGTTTTTT.

V gene TRBV28 combines with J gene TRBJ1-6; D is unclear. V was trimmed by 2 bases and J by 7 bases, leaving 9 bases between them. The germline gives CDR1 MDHEN, CDR2 SYDVKM. This CDR3 comprises 14 residues. In DNA form, the CDR3 reads TGTGCCAGCAGTTTACATGCGGCAAATTCACCCCTCCACTTT. Encoded protein: CASSLHAANSPLHF.

The gene calls are TRBV2 and TRBJ2-2, with 11 bases aligning to TRBD1. CDR1 and CDR2 from the germline V gene are SNHLY and FYNNEI. Germline trimming cut 2 bases from V and 5 bases from J; bases unmatched to any gene: 10. The CDR3 consists of 18 residues. The CDR3 reads CASSEKITGQGVTGELFF. The DNA for the CDR3 is TGTGCCAGCAGTGAAAAAATTACGGGACAGGGGGTAACCGGGGAGCTGTTTTTT. Complete variable domain (other parts from reference TRBV2 and TRBJ2-2): EPEVTQTPSHQVTQMGQEVILRCVPISNHLYFYWYRQILGQKVEFLVSFYNNEISEKSEIFDDQFSVERPDGSNFTLKIRSTKLEDSAMYFCASSEKITGQGVTGELFFGEGSRLTVL.

V usage is TRBV18 and J usage is TRBJ1-4; tentatively, D is TRBD1 (6 bases). CDR1 and CDR2 from the germline V gene are KGHSH and LQKENI. Deletions cut 5 bases from V and 8 bases from J, with 12 bases between. The CDR3 consists of 13 residues. The CDR3 reads CASSYREMEKLFF. Written as DNA, the CDR3 is TGTGCCAGCTCATACAGGGAAATGGAAAAACTGTTTTTT.

The chain links TRBV27 to TRBJ1-2, with 7 bases identical to TRBD1. CDR3 size: 14 residues. J lost 0 bases, V lost 6 bases, and 4 bases had no gene match. Germline loops: CDR1 MNHEY, CDR2 SMNVEV (reference sequence). In DNA, the CDR3 is TGTGCCAGCAGATCGGGACAGACTAACTATGGCTACACCTTC. This encodes CASRSGQTNYGYTF.

In its sample, this clone was seen once. The gene calls are TRBV20-1 and TRBJ2-1; TRBD2 might be the D (6 bases). The CDR3 runs to 14 residues. Between the trimmed V and J ends, which lost 3 bases and 4 bases, there was a span of 13 bases. CDR1 is DFQATT, CDR2 SNEGSKA, per germline (reference sequence). CDR3 nucleotides: TGCAGTGCTAGTGGACGGGGGTCTTACAATGAGCAGTTCTTC. Its protein is CSASGRGSYNEQFF.

The gene calls are TRBV2 and TRBJ2-1, with 12 bases aligning to TRBD1. Losses at the gene ends were 8 bases for V and 7 bases for J; bases not matched to a gene: 3. The CDR3 is 13 amino acids. Germline assignment: CDR1 SNHLY and CDR2 FYNNEI. CDR3 DNA: TGTGCCAGCTCGGGACAGGGGGCAAATGAGCAGTTCTTC. It yields the protein CASSGQGANEQFF.

This chain connects TRBV7-2 to TRBJ1-4, with D perhaps matching TRBD1 (5 bases). Germline V lookup: CDR1 SGHTA, CDR2 FQGNSA. The CDR3 spans 15 residues. The V end lost 0 bases, the J end lost 2 bases, and 7 bases lay between the germline ends. DNA of the CDR3: TGTGCCAGCAGCTTAGCCAGGGTGACTAATGAAAAACTGTTTTTT. Protein product: CASSLARVTNEKLFF.

The chain has TRBV9 and TRBJ2-1; D possibly corresponds to TRBD2 (7 bases). Germline-derived CDR1 and CDR2 are SGDLS and YYNGEE. The CDR3 length is 17 residues. Deletions cut 0 bases from V and 5 bases from J, with 18 bases between. The CDR3 coding sequence is TGTGCCAGCAGCGTAGAGGGTGGGGCGGGGGCCCACAATGAGCAGTTCTTC. Amino acids: CASSVEGGAGAHNEQFF. Using reference TRBV9 and TRBJ2-1 for the parts outside the CDR3, the full variable domain is DSGVTQTPKHLITATGQRVTLRCSPRSGDLSVYWYQQSLDQGLQFLIQYYNGEERAKGNILERFSAQQFPDLHSELNLSSLELGDSALYFCASSVEGGAGAHNEQFFGPGTRLTVL.

This chain uses TRBV5-8 with TRBJ1-2; D is possibly TRBD1 (6 bases). The CDR3 totals 15 residues. V lost 9 bases and J lost 0, with 18 bases in between. From germline, CDR1 is SGHTS and CDR2 YDEGEE. The CDR3 spells CANPLRGGANYGYTF. In DNA, the CDR3 is TGTGCCAACCCGCTAAGAGGGGGGGCTAACTATGGCTACACCTTC. Full variable domain (rest looked up from reference TRBV5-8 and TRBJ1-2): EAGVTQSPTHLIKTRGQQATLRCSPISGHTSVYWYQQALGLGLQFLLWYDEGEERNRGNFPPRFSGRQFPNYSSELNVNALELEDSALYLCANPLRGGANYGYTFGSGTRLTVV.